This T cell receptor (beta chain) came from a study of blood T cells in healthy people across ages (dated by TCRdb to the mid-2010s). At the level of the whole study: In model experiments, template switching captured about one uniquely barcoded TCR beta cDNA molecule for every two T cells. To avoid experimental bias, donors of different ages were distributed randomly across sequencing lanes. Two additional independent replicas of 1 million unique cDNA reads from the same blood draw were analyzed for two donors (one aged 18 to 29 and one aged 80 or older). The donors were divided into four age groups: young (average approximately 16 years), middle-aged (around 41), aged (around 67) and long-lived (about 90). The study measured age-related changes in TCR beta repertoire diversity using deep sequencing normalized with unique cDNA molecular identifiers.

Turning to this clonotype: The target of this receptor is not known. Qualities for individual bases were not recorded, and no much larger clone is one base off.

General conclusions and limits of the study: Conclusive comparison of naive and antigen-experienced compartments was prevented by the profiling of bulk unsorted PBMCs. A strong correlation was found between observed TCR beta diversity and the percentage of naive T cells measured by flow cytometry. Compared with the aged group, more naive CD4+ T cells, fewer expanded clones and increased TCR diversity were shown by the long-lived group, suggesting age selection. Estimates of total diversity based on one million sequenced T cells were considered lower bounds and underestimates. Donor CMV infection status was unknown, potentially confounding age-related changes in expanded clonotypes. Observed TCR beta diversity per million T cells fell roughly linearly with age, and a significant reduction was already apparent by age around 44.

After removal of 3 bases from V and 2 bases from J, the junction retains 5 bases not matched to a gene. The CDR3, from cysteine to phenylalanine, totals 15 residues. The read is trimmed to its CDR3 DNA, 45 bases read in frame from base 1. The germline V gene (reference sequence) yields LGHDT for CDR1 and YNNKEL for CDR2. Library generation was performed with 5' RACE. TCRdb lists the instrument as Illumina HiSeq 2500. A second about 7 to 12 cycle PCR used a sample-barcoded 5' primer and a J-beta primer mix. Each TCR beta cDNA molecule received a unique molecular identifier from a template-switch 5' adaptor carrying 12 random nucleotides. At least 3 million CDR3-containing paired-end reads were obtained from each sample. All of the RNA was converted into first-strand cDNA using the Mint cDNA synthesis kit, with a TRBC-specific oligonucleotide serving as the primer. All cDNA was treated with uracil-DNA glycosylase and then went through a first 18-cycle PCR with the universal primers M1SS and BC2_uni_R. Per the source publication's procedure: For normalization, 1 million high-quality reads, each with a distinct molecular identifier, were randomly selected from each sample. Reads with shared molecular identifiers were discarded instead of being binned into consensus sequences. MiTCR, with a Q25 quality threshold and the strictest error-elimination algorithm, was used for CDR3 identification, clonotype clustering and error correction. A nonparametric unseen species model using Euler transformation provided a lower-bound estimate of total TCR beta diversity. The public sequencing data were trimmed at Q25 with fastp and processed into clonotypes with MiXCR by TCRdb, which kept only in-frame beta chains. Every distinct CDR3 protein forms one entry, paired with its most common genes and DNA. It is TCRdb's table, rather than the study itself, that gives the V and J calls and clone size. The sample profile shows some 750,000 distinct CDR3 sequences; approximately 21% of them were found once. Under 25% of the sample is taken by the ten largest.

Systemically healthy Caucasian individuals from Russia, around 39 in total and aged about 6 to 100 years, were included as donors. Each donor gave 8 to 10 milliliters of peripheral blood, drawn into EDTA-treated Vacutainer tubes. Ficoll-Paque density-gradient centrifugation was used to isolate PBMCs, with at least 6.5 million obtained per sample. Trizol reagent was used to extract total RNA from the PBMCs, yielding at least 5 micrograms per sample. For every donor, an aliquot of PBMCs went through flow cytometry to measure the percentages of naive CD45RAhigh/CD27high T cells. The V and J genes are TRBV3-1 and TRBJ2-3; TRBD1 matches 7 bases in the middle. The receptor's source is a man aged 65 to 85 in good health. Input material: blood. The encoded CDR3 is CASSHIDRDTDTQYF. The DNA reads TGTGCCAGCAGCCATATAGACAGGGACACAGATACGCAGTATTTT.